This TCR beta chain was captured in a study of T cell responses to AZD1222 COVID-19 vaccine. General study findings and limits: Reportedly, close to half of spike-specific TCRs are directed against unmutated variant regions. Donors were largely white British and mainly female; clonal diversity was possibly underestimated. Following two doses of AZD1222, Spike-specific TCR breadth and depth rose. Vaccine-associated CD4 TCRs ranged over spike, dominating at 160-218 and 743-854.

Produced via immunoSEQ multiplex PCR; TCRdb's table is partial and in-frame only. This repertoire shows 100,000 to 150,000 clones, 88% found once; its top ten account for 4% to 4.5%. The CDR3 runs to 15 residues. Comment on this clone: Its antigen is as yet unknown.

This sample comprised peripheral blood, obtained on day 0 of AZD1222 vaccination. The chain is built from TRBV21-1 and TRBJ1-4; TRBD1, as called in the table, went unchecked against the DNA. TRBV21-1 is listed as a pseudogene. The source is an adult in good health. The CDR3 DNA reads as TGTGCCAGCAGCAAACGAGGTGACAGAATTGAAAAACTGTTTTTT. Protein: CASSKRGDRIEKLFF.